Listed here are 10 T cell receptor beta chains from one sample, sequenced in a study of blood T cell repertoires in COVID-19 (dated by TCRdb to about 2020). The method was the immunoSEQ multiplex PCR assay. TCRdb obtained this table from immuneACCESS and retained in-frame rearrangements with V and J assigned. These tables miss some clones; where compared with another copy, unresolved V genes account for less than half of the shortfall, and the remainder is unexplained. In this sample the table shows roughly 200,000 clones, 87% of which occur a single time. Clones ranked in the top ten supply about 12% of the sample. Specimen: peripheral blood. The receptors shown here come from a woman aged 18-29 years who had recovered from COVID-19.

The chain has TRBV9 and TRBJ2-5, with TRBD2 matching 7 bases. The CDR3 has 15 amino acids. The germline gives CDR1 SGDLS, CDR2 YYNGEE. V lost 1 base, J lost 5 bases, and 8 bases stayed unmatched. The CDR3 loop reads CASSVRTRGGETQYF. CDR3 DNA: TGTGCCAGCAGCGTAAGGACTAGGGGCGGCGAGACCCAGTACTTC.

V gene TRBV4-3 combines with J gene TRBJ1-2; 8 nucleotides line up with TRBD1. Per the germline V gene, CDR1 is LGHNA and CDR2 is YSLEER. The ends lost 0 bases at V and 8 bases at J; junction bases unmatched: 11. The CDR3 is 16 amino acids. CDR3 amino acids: CASSQDSDGQGLGYTF. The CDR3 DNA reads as TGCGCCAGCAGCCAAGACTCAGACGGACAGGGCTTAGGCTACACCTTC.

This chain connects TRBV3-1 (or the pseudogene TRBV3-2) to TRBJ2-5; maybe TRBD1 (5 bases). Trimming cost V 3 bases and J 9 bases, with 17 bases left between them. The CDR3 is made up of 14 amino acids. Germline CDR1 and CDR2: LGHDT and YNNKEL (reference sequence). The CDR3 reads CASSQGTYQGAQYF. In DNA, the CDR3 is TGTGCCAGCAGCCAGGGTACCTACCAAGGGGCCCAGTACTTC.

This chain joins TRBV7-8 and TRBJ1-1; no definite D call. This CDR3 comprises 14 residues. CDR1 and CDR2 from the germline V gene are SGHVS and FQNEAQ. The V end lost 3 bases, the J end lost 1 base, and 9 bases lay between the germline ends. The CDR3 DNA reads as TGTGCCAGCAGCTTCGACGAGGGGAACACTGAAGCTTTCTTT. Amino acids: CASSFDEGNTEAFF.

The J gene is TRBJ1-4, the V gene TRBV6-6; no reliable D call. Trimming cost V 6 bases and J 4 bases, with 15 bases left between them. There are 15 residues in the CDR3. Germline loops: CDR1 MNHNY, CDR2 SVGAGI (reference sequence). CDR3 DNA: TGTGCCAGCAGACCGACGGGAACGTTTAATGAAAAACTGTTTTTT. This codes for CASRPTGTFNEKLFF.

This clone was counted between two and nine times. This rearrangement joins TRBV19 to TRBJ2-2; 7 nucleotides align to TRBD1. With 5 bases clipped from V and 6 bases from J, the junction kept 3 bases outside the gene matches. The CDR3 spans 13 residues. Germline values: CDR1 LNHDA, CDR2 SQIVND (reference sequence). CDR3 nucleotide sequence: TGTGCCAGTAGTCCAGGGGGTGCCGGGGAGCTGTTTTTT. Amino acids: CASSPGGAGELFF.

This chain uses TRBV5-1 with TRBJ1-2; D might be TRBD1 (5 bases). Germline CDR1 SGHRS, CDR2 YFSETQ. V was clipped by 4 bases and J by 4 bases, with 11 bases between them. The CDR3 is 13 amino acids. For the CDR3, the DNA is TGCGCCAGCAGCGCTGGTAGGGGCTATGGCTACACCTTC. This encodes CASSAGRGYGYTF. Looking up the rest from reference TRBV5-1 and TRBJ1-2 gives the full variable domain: KAGVTQTPRYLIKTRGQQVTLSCSPISGHRSVSWYQQTPGQGLQFLFEYFSETQRNKGNFPGRFSGRQFSNSRSEMNVSTLELGDSALYLCASSAGRGYGYTFGSGTRLTVV.

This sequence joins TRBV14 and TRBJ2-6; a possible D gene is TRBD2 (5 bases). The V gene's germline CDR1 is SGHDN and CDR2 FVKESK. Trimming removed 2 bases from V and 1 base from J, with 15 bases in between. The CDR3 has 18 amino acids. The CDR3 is CASSQRVGVPSGANVLTF. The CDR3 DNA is TGTGCCAGCAGCCAAAGGGTCGGGGTGCCTTCTGGGGCCAACGTCCTGACTTTC.

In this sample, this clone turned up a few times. The CDR3 loop is CASSQVLEGEQYF. The CDR3 coding sequence is TGTGCCAGCAGCCAAGTCCTTGAGGGCGAGCAGTACTTC. V and J are TRBV6-6 and TRBJ2-7, with D perhaps TRBD2 (5 bases). Germline V gives CDR1 MNHNY, CDR2 SVGAGI (reference sequence). V was shortened by 6 bases and J by 6 bases, with 15 bases between the two germline ends. This CDR3 spans 13 amino acids.

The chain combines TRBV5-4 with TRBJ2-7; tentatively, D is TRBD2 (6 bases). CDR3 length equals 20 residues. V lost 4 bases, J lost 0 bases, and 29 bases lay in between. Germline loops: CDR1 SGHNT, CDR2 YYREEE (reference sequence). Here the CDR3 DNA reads TGTGCCAGCAGCACAACTCCCCCCCTGGGGGGACTGGGAAGCTCCTACGAGCAGTACTTC. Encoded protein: CASSTTPPLGGLGSSYEQYF.